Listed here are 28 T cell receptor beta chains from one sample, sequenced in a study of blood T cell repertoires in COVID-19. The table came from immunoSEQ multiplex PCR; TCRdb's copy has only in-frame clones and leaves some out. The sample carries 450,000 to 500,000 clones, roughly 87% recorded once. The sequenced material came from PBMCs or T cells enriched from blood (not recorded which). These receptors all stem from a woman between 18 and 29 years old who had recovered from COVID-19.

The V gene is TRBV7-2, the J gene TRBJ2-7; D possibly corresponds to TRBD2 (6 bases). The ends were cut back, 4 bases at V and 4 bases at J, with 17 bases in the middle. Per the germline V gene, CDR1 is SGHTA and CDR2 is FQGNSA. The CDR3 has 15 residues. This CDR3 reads CASSSRSRGLYEQYF. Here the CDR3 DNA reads TGTGCCAGCAGCTCCCGCAGCCGGGGGTTGTACGAGCAGTACTTC.

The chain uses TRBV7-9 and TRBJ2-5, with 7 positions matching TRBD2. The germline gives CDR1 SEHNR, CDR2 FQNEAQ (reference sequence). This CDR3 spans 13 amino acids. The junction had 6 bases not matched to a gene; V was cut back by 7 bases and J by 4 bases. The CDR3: CASTLGEGETQYF. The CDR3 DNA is TGTGCCAGCACCTTGGGGGAGGGAGAGACCCAGTACTTC.

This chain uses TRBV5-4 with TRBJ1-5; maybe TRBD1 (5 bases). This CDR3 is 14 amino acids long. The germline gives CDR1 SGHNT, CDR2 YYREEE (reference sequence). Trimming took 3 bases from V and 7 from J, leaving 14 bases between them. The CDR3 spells CASSSMGGGQPQHF. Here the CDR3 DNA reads TGTGCCAGCAGCTCAATGGGGGGAGGGCAGCCCCAGCATTTT.

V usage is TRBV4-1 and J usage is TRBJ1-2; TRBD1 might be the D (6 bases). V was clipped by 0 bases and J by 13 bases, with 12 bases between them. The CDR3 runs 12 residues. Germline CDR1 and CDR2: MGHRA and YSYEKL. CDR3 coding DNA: TGCGCCAGCAGCCAAGATTTTGGGGGCCCCACCTTC. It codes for CASSQDFGGPTF.

The CDR3 loop is CASSLGGPDTQYF. In nucleotides, the CDR3 is TGTGCCAGCAGCTTGGGGGGGCCAGATACGCAGTATTTT. The chain joins TRBV5-6 to TRBJ2-3, with D possibly matching TRBD1 (6 bases). The CDR3 is 13 residues long. Trimming left V 0 bases short and J 4 bases short, with 6 bases between. Germline V CDR1 and CDR2: SGHDT, YYEEEE.

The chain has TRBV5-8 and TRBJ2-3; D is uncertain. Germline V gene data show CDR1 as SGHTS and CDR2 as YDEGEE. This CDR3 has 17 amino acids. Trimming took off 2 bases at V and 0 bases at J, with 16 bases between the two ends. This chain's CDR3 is CASSLVVLSPSTDTQYF. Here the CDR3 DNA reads TGTGCCAGCAGCTTAGTTGTACTCTCCCCTAGCACAGATACGCAGTATTTT.

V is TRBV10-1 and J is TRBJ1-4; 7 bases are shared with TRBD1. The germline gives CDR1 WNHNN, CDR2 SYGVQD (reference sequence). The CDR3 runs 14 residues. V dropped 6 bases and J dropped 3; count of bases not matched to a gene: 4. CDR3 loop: CASRRDSANEKLFF. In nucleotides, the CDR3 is TGCGCCAGCAGGCGGGACAGTGCTAATGAAAAACTGTTTTTT.

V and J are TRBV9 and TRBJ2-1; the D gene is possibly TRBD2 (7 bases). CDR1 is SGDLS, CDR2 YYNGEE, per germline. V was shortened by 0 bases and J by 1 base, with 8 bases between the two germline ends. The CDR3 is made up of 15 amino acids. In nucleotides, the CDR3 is TGTGCCAGCAGCGTAGAGGGGGGGTCCTACAATGAGCAGTTCTTC. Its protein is CASSVEGGSYNEQFF. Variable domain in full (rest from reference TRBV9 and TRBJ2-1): DSGVTQTPKHLITATGQRVTLRCSPRSGDLSVYWYQQSLDQGLQFLIQYYNGEERAKGNILERFSAQQFPDLHSELNLSSLELGDSALYFCASSVEGGSYNEQFFGPGTRLTVL.

The CDR3 spells CASSLDSYNEQFF. The DNA of the CDR3 is TGCGCCAGCAGCTTGGACAGCTACAATGAGCAGTTCTTC. The chain couples TRBV5-1 to TRBJ2-1, with D unclear. The length of the CDR3 is 13 residues. Germline V lookup: CDR1 SGHRS, CDR2 YFSETQ. V lost 0 bases, J lost 3 bases, and 4 bases lay in between.

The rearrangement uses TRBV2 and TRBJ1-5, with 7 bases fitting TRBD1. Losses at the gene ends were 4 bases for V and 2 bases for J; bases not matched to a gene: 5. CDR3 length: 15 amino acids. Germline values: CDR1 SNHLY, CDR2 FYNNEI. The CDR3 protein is CASSASGTGNQPQHF. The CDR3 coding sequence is TGTGCCAGCAGTGCTTCCGGGACAGGCAATCAGCCCCAGCATTTT.

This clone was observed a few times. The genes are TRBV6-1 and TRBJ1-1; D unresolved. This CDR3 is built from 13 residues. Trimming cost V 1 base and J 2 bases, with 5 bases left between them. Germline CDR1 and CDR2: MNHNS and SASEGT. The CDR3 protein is CASSEVANTEAFF. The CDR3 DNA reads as TGTGCCAGCAGTGAAGTAGCAAACACTGAAGCTTTCTTT.

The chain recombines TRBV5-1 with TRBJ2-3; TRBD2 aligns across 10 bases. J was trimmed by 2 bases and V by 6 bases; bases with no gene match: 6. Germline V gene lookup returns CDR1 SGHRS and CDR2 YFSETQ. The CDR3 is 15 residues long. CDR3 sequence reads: CASTPSGGITDTQYF. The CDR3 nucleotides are TGCGCCAGCACCCCTAGCGGGGGAATCACAGATACGCAGTATTTT.

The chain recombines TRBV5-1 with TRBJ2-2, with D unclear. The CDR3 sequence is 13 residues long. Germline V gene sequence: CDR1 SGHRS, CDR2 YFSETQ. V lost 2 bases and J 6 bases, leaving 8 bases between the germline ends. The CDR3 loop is CASSFSNAGELFF. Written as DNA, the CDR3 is TGCGCCAGCAGCTTCTCTAACGCCGGGGAGCTGTTTTTT.

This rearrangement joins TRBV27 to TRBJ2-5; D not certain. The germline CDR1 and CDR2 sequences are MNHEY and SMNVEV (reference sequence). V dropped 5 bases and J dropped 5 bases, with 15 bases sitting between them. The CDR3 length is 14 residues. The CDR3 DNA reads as TGTGCCAGCAGTATCTTCCCCGCAGGCGAGACCCAGTACTTC. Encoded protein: CASSIFPAGETQYF.

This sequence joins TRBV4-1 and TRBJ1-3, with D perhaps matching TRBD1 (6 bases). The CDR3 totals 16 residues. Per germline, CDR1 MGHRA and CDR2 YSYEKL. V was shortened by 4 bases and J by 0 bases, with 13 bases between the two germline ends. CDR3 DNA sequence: TGCGCCAGCAGCCTGCGACAGGCCGACTCTGGAAACACCATATATTTT. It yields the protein CASSLRQADSGNTIYF.

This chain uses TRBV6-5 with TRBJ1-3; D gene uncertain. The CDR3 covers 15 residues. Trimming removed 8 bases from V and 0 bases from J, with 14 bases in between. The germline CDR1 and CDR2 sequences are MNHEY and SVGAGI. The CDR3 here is CASRYDSVSGNTIYF. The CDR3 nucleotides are TGTGCCAGCCGGTATGATTCGGTCTCTGGAAACACCATATATTTT.

In nucleotides, the CDR3 is TGTGCCAGCAGCCCCAGGGGGGTGGCCGTGCAGCCCCAGCATTTT. This sequence encodes CASSPRGVAVQPQHF. The chain joins TRBV3-1 (or the pseudogene TRBV3-2) to TRBJ1-5; 7 bases are a match to TRBD1. CDR1 is LGHDT, CDR2 YNNKEL, per germline (reference sequence). With V trimmed by 4 bases and J by 7 bases, 10 bases remained unmatched. This CDR3 region has 15 residues.

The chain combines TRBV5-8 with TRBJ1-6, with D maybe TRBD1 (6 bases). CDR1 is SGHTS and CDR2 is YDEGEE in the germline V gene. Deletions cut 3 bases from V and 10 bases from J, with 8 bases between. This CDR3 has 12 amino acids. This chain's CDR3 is CASSSQGSPLHF. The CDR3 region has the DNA TGTGCCAGCAGCTCGCAGGGGTCACCCCTCCACTTT.

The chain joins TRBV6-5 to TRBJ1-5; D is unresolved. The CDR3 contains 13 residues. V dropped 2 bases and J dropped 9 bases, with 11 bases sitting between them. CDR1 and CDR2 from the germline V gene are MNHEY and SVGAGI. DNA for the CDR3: TGTGCCAGCAGTTACAACGGGAAACGGCCCCAGCATTTT. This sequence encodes CASSYNGKRPQHF.

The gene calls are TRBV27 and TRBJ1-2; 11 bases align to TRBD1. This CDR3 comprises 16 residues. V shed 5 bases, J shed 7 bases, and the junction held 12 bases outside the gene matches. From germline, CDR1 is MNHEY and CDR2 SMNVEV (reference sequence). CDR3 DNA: TGTGCCAGCAGTCCACCTCCCGGGACAGGGGGAGGTGGCTACACCTTC. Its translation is CASSPPPGTGGGGYTF.

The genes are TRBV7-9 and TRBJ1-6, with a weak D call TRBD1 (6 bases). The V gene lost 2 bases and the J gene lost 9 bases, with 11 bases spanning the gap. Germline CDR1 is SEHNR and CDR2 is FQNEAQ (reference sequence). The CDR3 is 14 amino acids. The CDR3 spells CASSLSGGISPLHF. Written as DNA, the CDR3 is TGTGCCAGCAGCTTATCGGGGGGCATTTCACCCCTCCACTTT.

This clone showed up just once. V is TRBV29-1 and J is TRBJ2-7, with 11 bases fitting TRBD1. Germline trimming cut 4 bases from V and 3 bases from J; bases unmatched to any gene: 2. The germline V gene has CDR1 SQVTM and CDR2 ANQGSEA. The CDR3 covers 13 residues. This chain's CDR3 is CSVVGQGDYEQYF. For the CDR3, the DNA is TGCAGCGTTGTGGGACAGGGGGACTACGAGCAGTACTTC.

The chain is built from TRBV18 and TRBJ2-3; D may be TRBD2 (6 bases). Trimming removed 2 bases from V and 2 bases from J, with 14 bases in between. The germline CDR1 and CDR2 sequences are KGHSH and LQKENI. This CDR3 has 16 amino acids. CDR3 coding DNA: TGTGCCAGCTCACCAAGCGATAGCGGATACACAGATACGCAGTATTTT. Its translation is CASSPSDSGYTDTQYF.

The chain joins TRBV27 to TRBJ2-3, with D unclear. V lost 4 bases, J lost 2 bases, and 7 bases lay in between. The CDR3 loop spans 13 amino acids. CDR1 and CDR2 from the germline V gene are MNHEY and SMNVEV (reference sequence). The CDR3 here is CASSSVLTDTQYF. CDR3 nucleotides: TGTGCCAGCAGTTCAGTCCTCACAGATACGCAGTATTTT.

The CDR3 nucleotides are TGTGCCACCAAACAGGGGAAAGAGACCCAGTACTTC. Translating gives CATKQGKETQYF. This rearrangement joins TRBV28 to TRBJ2-5; 7 bases agree with TRBD1. After removal of 10 bases from V and 3 bases from J, the junction contained 5 bases not matched to a gene. The CDR3 loop spans 12 amino acids. The germline V gene encodes CDR1 MDHEN and CDR2 SYDVKM. The full variable domain, completed using reference TRBV28 and TRBJ2-5, is DVKVTQSSRYLVKRTGEKVFLECVQDMDHENMFWYRQDPGLGLRLIYFSYDVKMKEKGDIPEGYSVSREKKERFSLILESASTNQTSMYLCATKQGKETQYFGPGTRLLVL.

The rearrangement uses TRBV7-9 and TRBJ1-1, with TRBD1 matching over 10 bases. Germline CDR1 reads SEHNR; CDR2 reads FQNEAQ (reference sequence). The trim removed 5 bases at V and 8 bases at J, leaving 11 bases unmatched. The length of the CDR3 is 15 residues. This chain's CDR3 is CASSARQGARPEAFF. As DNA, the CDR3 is TGTGCCAGCAGCGCCAGACAGGGGGCGCGTCCGGAAGCTTTCTTT. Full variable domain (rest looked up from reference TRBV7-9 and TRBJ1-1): DTGVSQNPRHKITKRGQNVTFRCDPISEHNRLYWYRQTLGQGPEFLTYFQNEAQLEKSRLLSDRFSAERPKGSFSTLEIQRTEQGDSAMYLCASSARQGARPEAFFGQGTRLTVV.

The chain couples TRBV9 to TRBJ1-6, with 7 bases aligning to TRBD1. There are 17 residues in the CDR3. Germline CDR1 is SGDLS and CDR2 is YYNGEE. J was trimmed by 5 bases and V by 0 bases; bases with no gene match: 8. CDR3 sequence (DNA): TGTGCCAGCAGCGTAGACCCAGGGGGGCCCAATAATTCACCCCTCCACTTT. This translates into CASSVDPGGPNNSPLHF.

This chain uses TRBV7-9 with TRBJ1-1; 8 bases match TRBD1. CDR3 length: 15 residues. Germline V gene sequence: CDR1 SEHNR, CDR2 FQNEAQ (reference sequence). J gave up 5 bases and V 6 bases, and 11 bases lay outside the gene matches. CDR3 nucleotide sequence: TGTGCCAGCAGATCCCAGGACAGGGAAGGGACTGAAGCTTTCTTT. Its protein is CASRSQDREGTEAFF.